This is a list of T cell receptor beta chains from one sample in a study of blood T cell repertoires in COVID-19. Measured with immunoSEQ multiplex PCR; TCRdb has only the in-frame clones, and not every one. The data hold around 65,000 clones, with approximately 80% observed a single time. Sequencing used peripheral blood. The receptors here all came from a woman in her forties or fifties with active or convalescent COVID-19. The CDR3 runs from the conserved cysteine through the conserved F or W. Each record gives: J gene, D gene, V gene, clone size, CDR3 protein, CDR3 DNA. A D gene is named only where the DNA matches it firmly. The size field is filled for only some rows; it gives once, few, many or a size class.

>TRBJ2-1|TRBD2|TRBV6-2/TRBV6-3|-
CASSPGPLGASGSGSYNEQFF
TGTGCCAGCAGCCCGGGACCCCTTGGGGCTAGCGGGAGTGGCTCCTACAATGAGCAGTTCTTC
>TRBJ1-4|-|TRBV30|-
CAWSSGDPFNEKLFF
TGTGCCTGGAGTTCGGGGGACCCCTTTAATGAAAAACTGTTTTTT
>TRBJ2-2|TRBD2|TRBV6-2/TRBV6-3|once
CASSPPPSGRIVGTGELFF
TGTGCCAGCAGCCCGCCTCCTAGCGGGAGGATCGTTGGAACCGGGGAGCTGTTTTTT
>TRBJ2-7|-|TRBV7-2|-
CASSARQSSYEQYF
TGTGCCAGCAGTGCCCGACAGAGCTCCTACGAGCAGTACTTC
>TRBJ2-3|-|TRBV7-9|-
CASSLARLTARGTQYF
TGTGCCAGCAGCTTAGCGCGATTAACCGCACGGGGTACGCAGTATTTT
>TRBJ2-1|TRBD2|TRBV7-3|-
CASTISGSGEQFF
TGTGCCAGCACCATTAGCGGGAGCGGTGAGCAGTTCTTC
>TRBJ2-7|-|TRBV14|-
CASSQHLDSYEQYF
TGTGCCAGCAGCCAACATCTGGACAGCTACGAGCAGTACTTC
>TRBJ2-1|-|TRBV9|-
CASSPQGTVNEQFF
TGTGCCAGCAGCCCGCAGGGGACGGTCAATGAGCAGTTCTTC
>TRBJ1-2|TRBD1|TRBV30|many
CAWRRDRRFYGYTF
TGTGCCTGGAGAAGGGACAGGCGATTCTATGGCTACACCTTC
>TRBJ2-7|-|TRBV18|-
CASSPLPKTVKEQYF
TGTGCCAGCTCACCACTACCCAAAACGGTAAAGGAGCAGTACTTC
>TRBJ1-2|-|TRBV5-1|-
CASSLDTGGAGYTF
TGCGCCAGCAGCTTGGACACGGGAGGGGCTGGCTACACCTTC
>TRBJ1-1|-|TRBV9|-
CASSLEGDTEAFF
TGTGCCAGCAGCCTCGAGGGGGACACTGAAGCTTTCTTT
>TRBJ1-5|-|TRBV4-1|-
CASSQDWTDQPQHF
TGCGCCAGCAGCCAAGACTGGACAGACCAGCCCCAGCATTTT
>TRBJ2-5|TRBD1|TRBV27|medium-sized
CASSHRGPVETQYF
TGTGCCAGCAGCCATAGGGGGCCGGTTGAGACCCAGTACTTC
>TRBJ2-1|-|TRBV5-4|-
CASSLSGGSYNEQFF
TGTGCCAGCAGCTTGTCCGGGGGTTCCTACAATGAGCAGTTCTTC
>TRBJ2-1|-|TRBV4-1|-
CASSQETSESGGYNEQFF
TGCGCCAGCAGCCAAGAAACTTCGGAAAGCGGAGGTTACAATGAGCAGTTCTTC
>TRBJ2-5|-|TRBV15|-
CATRDRRAGPLGETQYF
TGTGCCACCAGGGACCGGAGGGCCGGACCCTTGGGAGAGACCCAGTACTTC
>TRBJ1-6|-|TRBV7-9|once
CASSFTGPDNSPLHF
TGTGCCAGCAGCTTTACAGGGCCGGATAATTCACCCCTCCACTTT
>TRBJ1-1|-|TRBV24-1|-
CATGSTDYTEAFF
TGTGCCACCGGGAGTACGGATTACACTGAAGCTTTCTTT
>TRBJ1-5|TRBD1|TRBV7-8|-
CASSIGTGDQPQHF
TGTGCCAGCAGCATTGGGACAGGGGACCAGCCCCAGCATTTT
>TRBJ1-3|-|TRBV2|few
CASRTGYSGNTIYF
TGTGCCAGCAGGACGGGTTACTCTGGAAACACCATATATTTT
>TRBJ2-3|-|TRBV5-1|once
CASSQGGGLYTDTQYF
TGCGCCAGCAGCCAAGGGGGGGGATTGTACACAGATACGCAGTATTTT
>TRBJ2-2|TRBD1|TRBV10-3|-
CAIGTGNTGELFF
TGTGCCATAGGGACAGGGAACACCGGGGAGCTGTTTTTT
>TRBJ2-3|-|TRBV12-3/TRBV12-4|few
CASSPRADTQYF
TGTGCCAGCAGCCCCAGGGCAGATACGCAGTATTTT
>TRBJ1-1|-|TRBV2|-
CASSDRANTEAFF
TGTGCCAGCAGTGACAGGGCGAACACTGAAGCTTTCTTT
>TRBJ2-5|-|TRBV7-2|-
CASSLEGQYRRETQYF
TGTGCCAGCAGCTTAGAAGGACAGTATCGGCGAGAGACCCAGTACTTC
>TRBJ1-3|-|TRBV7-2|-
CASSSGEGYGNTIYF
TGTGCCAGCAGCTCAGGCGAGGGCTATGGAAACACCATATATTTT
>TRBJ1-5|-|TRBV18|few
CASSPGTPYMNQPQHF
TGTGCCAGCTCACCAGGGACACCTTACATGAATCAGCCCCAGCATTTT
>TRBJ2-7|-|TRBV2|-
CASSAYHEQYF
TGTGCCAGCAGTGCCTATCACGAGCAGTACTTC
>TRBJ2-5|TRBD2|TRBV5-1|-
CASSWGSTGSGSETQYF
TGCGCCAGCAGCTGGGGCAGTACGGGTAGCGGGAGTGAGACCCAGTACTTC
>TRBJ1-3|-|TRBV9|-
CASSLDSLNTIYF
TGTGCCAGCAGCCTCGACAGCCTAAACACCATATATTTT
>TRBJ1-2|TRBD1|TRBV10-3|-
CAISESGTGDGYTF
TGTGCCATCAGTGAGTCGGGGACAGGGGATGGCTACACCTTC
>TRBJ2-7|-|TRBV11-2|-
CASSFRPGTYGAEQYF
TGTGCCAGCAGCTTTAGGCCCGGGACTTATGGGGCCGAGCAGTACTTC
>TRBJ2-7|TRBD2|TRBV7-8|-
CASSFKREGEQYF
TGTGCCAGCAGCTTTAAAAGGGAGGGCGAGCAGTACTTC
>TRBJ2-3|-|TRBV7-9|-
CASRQEFGTGAFADTQYF
TGTGCCAGCCGCCAAGAGTTCGGGACTGGGGCTTTCGCAGATACGCAGTATTTT
>TRBJ2-7|TRBD2|TRBV6-4|few
CASSAIRAGEEYEQYF
TGTGCCAGCAGTGCTATTAGGGCGGGAGAAGAATACGAGCAGTACTTC
>TRBJ1-1|TRBD1|TRBV12-5|few
CASGWDRATEAFF
TGTGCTAGTGGTTGGGACAGGGCCACTGAAGCTTTCTTT
>TRBJ2-7|TRBD1|TRBV29-1|-
CSVEGQGDEQYF
TGCAGCGTTGAAGGGCAGGGGGACGAGCAGTACTTC
>TRBJ1-1|TRBD1|TRBV5-6|-
CASSPRGRGNTEAFF
TGTGCCAGCAGCCCCAGGGGGCGAGGGAACACTGAAGCTTTCTTT